The clone carrying this TCR beta chain was seen at least ten times. Its specificity is unknown. The germline V gene has CDR1 MNHNS and CDR2 SASEGT. This CDR3 is built from 14 residues. The V segment lost 5 bases and the J segment 5 bases; nucleotides outside the gene matches: 5. This record belongs to a study of regulatory T cells in long-lasting Graves disease. The sample's time point: newly diagnosed GD, antithyroid drugs for less than 3 months. RNA from PBMCs was the source of the TCR library. General study findings and limits: Persistent disease samples used TRBV28, TRBJ1-2 and TRBJ2-5 preferentially.

With iRepertoire HTBI primers and Arm-PCR of CDR3 regions, TCR beta libraries were built. One entry per CDR3 protein results from TCRdb running MiXCR on the multiplex PCR reads. The data contain over 350,000 distinct CDR3 sequences, roughly 15% of them seen just once; the ten biggest clones take up roughly 18%. These sequences were also reported in another study, on T cells in Graves' hyperthyroidism and ophthalmopathy. According to that study: HTBI primers were the set used in a first-round RT-PCR of the TCR CDR3.

The source material was peripheral blood mononuclear cells (PBMCs), sampled at new diagnosis, from a patient treated with antithyroid drugs. This sequence was found in a woman in her fifties or sixties with Graves disease. The genes are TRBV6-1 and TRBJ2-7; 11 bases align to TRBD1. In nucleotides, the CDR3 is TGTGCCAGCAGTCCCTGGACAGGGGGCAACGAGCAGTACTTC. Its translation is CASSPWTGGNEQYF.